The subject of this entry is one T cell receptor beta chain. Its antigen is currently unknown. J lost 6 bases, V lost 2 bases, and 4 bases had no gene match. Germline V gives CDR1 LNHDA, CDR2 SQIVND (reference sequence). The CDR3 runs to 16 residues. The data stem from a study of cytomegalovirus exposure and HLA in healthy donors. Overall study context: Earlier findings included about 120 million unique TCR beta sequences obtained from 150 million to 200 million T cells.

PCR used 60 Vbeta primers and 13 Jbeta primers. Libraries were prepared by immunoSEQ multiplex PCR; TCRdb keeps only in-frame clonotypes and omits some of them. The sample includes some 140,000 clones, around 80% of them seen just once. Study-wide findings and caveats: A later analysis associated around 17,000 TCR beta sequences with HLA alleles at a 0.05 false discovery rate. Cytomegalovirus-associated TCR beta chains were listed, numbering 150 to 200.

This sequence joins TRBV19 and TRBJ2-1; TRBD2 aligns across 13 bases. The sequenced sample consisted of PBMCs. The source of this sequence is a man aged 30 to 45 in good health and CMV-seropositive. The CDR3 nucleotides read TGTGCCAGTAGTATATCGGGACTAGCGGGAACCAATGAGCAGTTCTTC. This gives the protein CASSISGLAGTNEQFF.